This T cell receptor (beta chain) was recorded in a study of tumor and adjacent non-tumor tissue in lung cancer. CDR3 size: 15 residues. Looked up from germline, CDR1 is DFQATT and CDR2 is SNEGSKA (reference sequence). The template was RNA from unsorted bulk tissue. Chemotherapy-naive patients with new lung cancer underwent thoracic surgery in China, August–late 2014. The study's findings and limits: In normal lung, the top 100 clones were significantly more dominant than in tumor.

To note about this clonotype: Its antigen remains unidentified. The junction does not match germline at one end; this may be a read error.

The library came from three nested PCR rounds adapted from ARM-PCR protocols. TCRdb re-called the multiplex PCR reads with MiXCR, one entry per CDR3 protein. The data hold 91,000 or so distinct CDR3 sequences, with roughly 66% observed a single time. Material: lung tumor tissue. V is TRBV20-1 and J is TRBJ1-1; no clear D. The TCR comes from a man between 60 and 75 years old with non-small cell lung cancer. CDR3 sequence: CSTRAFSLQNTEAFF. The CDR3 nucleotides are TGTAGTACTAGAGCTTTTTCTCTCCAGAACACTGAAGCTTTCTTT.